The 25 T cell receptor beta chains listed next were all sequenced from one sample in a study of early T cells in non-severe SARS-CoV-2 infection. TCRdb re-analysed the 5' RACE reads in MiXCR, keeping a single row per CDR3 protein. The table lists roughly 29,000 distinct CDR3 sequences, about 4.5% of them singletons. Material: whole blood. These receptors came from an adult who was a healthcare worker with PCR-confirmed SARS-CoV-2 infection or an uninfected control (not recorded which).

There are many counts of this clonotype. This chain links TRBV2 with TRBJ2-7, with TRBD2 matching 11 bases. The trim removed 6 bases at V and 6 bases at J, leaving 7 bases unmatched. Germline assignment: CDR1 SNHLY and CDR2 FYNNEI. This CDR3 is 14 amino acids long. The chain's CDR3 is CASRSTSGISEQYF. As DNA, the CDR3 is TGTGCCAGCAGATCGACTAGCGGGATTAGCGAGCAGTACTTC.

The chain has TRBV30 and TRBJ2-1; a possible D gene is TRBD1 (6 bases). CDR1 and CDR2 from the germline V gene are GTSNPN and SVGIG (reference sequence). This CDR3 comprises 15 residues. Trimming cost V 5 bases and J 3 bases, with 17 bases left between them. The CDR3 region is CAWDAGTPNYNEQFF. DNA for the CDR3: TGTGCCTGGGACGCCGGGACACCCAACTACAATGAGCAGTTCTTC.

This clonotype was recorded at least ten times. The V call is TRBV24-1, the J call TRBJ2-1; 7 bases line up with TRBD2. The CDR3 consists of 15 residues. V lost 5 bases to trimming and J lost 1 base; unmatched junction nucleotides: 4. Per the germline V gene, CDR1 is KGHDR and CDR2 is SFDVKD. CDR3 sequence reads: CATSVGGRSYNEQFF. The CDR3 DNA follows: TGTGCCACCAGTGTCGGCGGGAGATCCTACAATGAGCAGTTCTTC.

In this sample, this clonotype turned up a few times. The CDR3 nucleotides are TGTGCCAGCAGCATCTCTAGCGGGGGGGCCCATGAGCAGTTCTTC. The encoded protein is CASSISSGGAHEQFF. The chain joins TRBV9 to TRBJ2-1; 12 nucleotides match TRBD2. CDR1 is SGDLS and CDR2 is YYNGEE in the germline V gene. Germline trimming cut 4 bases from V and 8 bases from J; bases unmatched to any gene: 7. The CDR3 contains 15 residues.

Regarding this clonotype: One junction end disagrees with the germline gene, perhaps due to a read error. The chain carries TRBV19 and TRBJ1-1, with unresolved D. Germline V lookup: CDR1 LNHDA, CDR2 SQIVND (reference sequence). The CDR3 is 14 amino acids. The CDR3 spells CASSKIRENTEAFF. CDR3 DNA sequence: TGTGCCAGCAGTAAAATAAGGGAGAACACTGAAGCTTTCTTT.

The chain has TRBV20-1 and TRBJ2-3; TRBD1 is a possible D gene (6 bases). This CDR3 has 12 residues. The germline V gene encodes CDR1 DFQATT and CDR2 SNEGSKA (reference sequence). Trimming removed 6 bases at V and 3 bases at J, with 10 bases between. CDR3 bases: TGCAGTGCACACACAGGGACAGATACGCAGTATTTT. Protein: CSAHTGTDTQYF.

Many counts were recorded for this clonotype. This chain uses TRBV6-2 or TRBV6-3 with TRBJ2-7, with TRBD2 as a possible D gene (6 bases). Germline values: CDR1 MNHEY, CDR2 SVGEGT. The V end lost 2 bases, the J end lost 0 bases, and 11 bases lay between the germline ends. There are 15 residues in the CDR3. As DNA, the CDR3 is TGTGCCAGCAGTTACCCGGACGGGAGCTCCTACGAGCAGTACTTC. Translation gives CASSYPDGSSYEQYF.

This chain connects TRBV6-1 to TRBJ1-2; D gene unclear. Trimming took off 4 bases at V and 4 bases at J, with 10 bases between the two ends. Germline CDR1 MNHNS, CDR2 SASEGT. The CDR3 runs to 13 residues. CDR3 DNA sequence: TGTGCCAGCAGTGCTCCCCTATTCTATGGCTACACCTTC. Protein: CASSAPLFYGYTF.

This clonotype was seen many times. The chain couples TRBV5-1 to TRBJ2-7; 15 positions agree with TRBD2. Germline V CDR1 and CDR2: SGHRS, YFSETQ. CDR3 length: 17 amino acids. V lost 9 bases and J lost 3; bases outside the gene matches: 13. This chain's CDR3 is CATKGLAGGEGCYEQYF. The CDR3, as DNA: TGCGCCACGAAGGGACTAGCGGGGGGAGAGGGCTGCTACGAGCAGTACTTC.

This clonotype was seen at least ten times. The V call is TRBV5-1, the J call TRBJ2-7; D not certain. The CDR3 runs 14 residues. Per the germline V gene, CDR1 is SGHRS and CDR2 is YFSETQ. V was cut by 4 bases and J by 7 bases, with 18 bases left in between. The CDR3 loop is CASSTEQSSREQYF. Here the CDR3 DNA reads TGCGCCAGCAGCACCGAACAGAGTTCGAGGGAGCAGTACTTC.

This clonotype was seen many times. This chain links TRBV6-5 with TRBJ2-1; TRBD1 matches 8 bases. V lost 0 bases, J lost 9 bases, and 4 bases stayed unmatched. The CDR3 contains 14 residues. Germline V gives CDR1 MNHEY, CDR2 SVGAGI. In nucleotides, the CDR3 is TGTGCCAGCAGTTACTCGACAGGGGTGGGTGAGCAGTTCTTC. It codes for CASSYSTGVGEQFF.

This clonotype came up a few times. The chain has TRBV7-8 and TRBJ1-5; D not certain. The germline V gene has CDR1 SGHVS and CDR2 FQNEAQ. V was pared by 3 bases and J by 2 bases, with 5 bases between. The CDR3 runs 13 residues. For the CDR3, the DNA is TGTGCCAGCAGCTTTGCCGGCAATCAGCCCCAGCATTTT. Amino acids: CASSFAGNQPQHF.

This clonotype was seen only a few times. The J gene is TRBJ2-1, the V gene TRBV29-1; perhaps TRBD1 as D (5 bases). Germline-derived CDR1 and CDR2 are SQVTM and ANQGSEA. This CDR3 has 17 residues. V lost 3 bases to trimming and J lost 1 base, with 19 bases between them. In DNA, the CDR3 is TGCAGCGTTGACTCCCAAGCAACAGGCCATTCCTACAATGAGCAGTTCTTC. Its translation: CSVDSQATGHSYNEQFF.

This clonotype was counted at least ten times. The chain joins TRBV10-3 to TRBJ1-1, with no clear D. This CDR3 region has 13 residues. Germline V gives CDR1 ENHRY, CDR2 SYGVKD. Trimming removed 4 bases from V and 4 bases from J, with 10 bases in between. Written as DNA, the CDR3 is TGTGCCATCAGTGGGAGTGAGGGCACTGAAGCTTTCTTT. Its protein is CAISGSEGTEAFF.

This clonotype has at least ten counts. V is TRBV6-5 and J is TRBJ1-2; D is unresolved. The CDR3 length is 16 residues. Per germline, CDR1 MNHEY and CDR2 SVGAGI. With 0 bases removed from V and 3 bases from J, the gap between germline ends came to 14 bases. CDR3 in amino acids: CASSYSYYGQDYGYTF. In DNA, the CDR3 is TGTGCCAGCAGTTACTCGTATTACGGCCAAGACTATGGCTACACCTTC.

The chain is built from TRBV29-1 and TRBJ2-5; 11 nucleotides agree with TRBD1. V lost 4 bases to trimming and J lost 4 bases; unmatched junction nucleotides: 5. This CDR3 is built from 14 residues. CDR1 SQVTM and CDR2 ANQGSEA come from the germline V gene. CDR3 region: CSVADRGQRETQYF. DNA for the CDR3: TGCAGCGTTGCGGACAGGGGGCAAAGAGAGACCCAGTACTTC.

This clonotype was detected ten times or more. The genes are TRBV20-1 and TRBJ2-1; D ambiguous. Deletions cut 3 bases from V and 8 bases from J, with 14 bases between. The CDR3 covers 13 residues. Germline assignment: CDR1 DFQATT and CDR2 SNEGSKA (reference sequence). CDR3 sequence: CSASHKLLHEQFF. CDR3 coding DNA: TGCAGTGCTAGTCACAAACTGCTACATGAGCAGTTCTTC.

The sample holds many counts of this clonotype. The genes are TRBV7-9 and TRBJ2-1; 8 bases line up with TRBD2. The CDR3 contains 16 residues. Trimming took 3 bases from V and 9 from J; bases not matched to a gene: 13. The germline V gene encodes CDR1 SEHNR and CDR2 FQNEAQ (reference sequence). CDR3 protein: CASSLPTGRGGGEQFF. The CDR3 DNA follows: TGTGCCAGCAGCTTGCCGACAGGACGGGGGGGAGGTGAGCAGTTCTTC. Supplemented by reference TRBV7-9 and TRBJ2-1, the full variable domain reads DTGVSQNPRHKITKRGQNVTFRCDPISEHNRLYWYRQTLGQGPEFLTYFQNEAQLEKSRLLSDRFSAERPKGSFSTLEIQRTEQGDSAMYLCASSLPTGRGGGEQFFGPGTRLTVL.

The V call is TRBV5-1, the J call TRBJ2-1, with D tentatively TRBD1 or TRBD2 (6 bases each). Between the trimmed V and J ends, which lost 0 bases and 6 bases, there was a span of 10 bases. CDR3 length equals 14 residues. The V gene's germline CDR1 is SGHRS and CDR2 YFSETQ. For the CDR3, the DNA is TGCGCCAGCAGCTTGGAGAGGGGGGCCAATGAGCAGTTCTTC. This translates into CASSLERGANEQFF.

The sample holds a few counts of this clonotype. The chain carries TRBV5-1 and TRBJ1-6; TRBD1 matches at 7 bases. CDR1 and CDR2 (germline): SGHRS, YFSETQ. The CDR3 is 14 amino acids. With V trimmed by 2 bases and J by 6 bases, 2 bases remained unmatched. The CDR3 bases are TGCGCCAGCAGCTTACCAGGGGGTAATTCACCCCTCCACTTT. This sequence encodes CASSLPGGNSPLHF.

This clonotype was counted many times. This CDR3 is CSVELGADTQYF. DNA for the CDR3: TGCAGCGTTGAACTGGGAGCAGATACGCAGTATTTT. This chain joins TRBV29-1 and TRBJ2-3, with D perhaps matching TRBD2 (5 bases). The germline V gene has CDR1 SQVTM and CDR2 ANQGSEA. CDR3 size: 12 residues. V lost 2 bases and J lost 4, with 7 bases in between.

This clonotype showed up many times. The rearrangement joins TRBV6-4 to TRBJ2-7; no clear D gene. This CDR3 region has 11 residues. Germline-derived CDR1 and CDR2 are MRHNA and SNTAGT. V lost 2 bases to trimming and J lost 5 bases, with 4 bases between them. DNA of the CDR3: TGTGCCAGCAGTGACCCCAACGAGCAGTACTTC. It is translated as CASSDPNEQYF.

This clonotype occurred many times. The CDR3 protein is CASSQSNTGELFF. As DNA, the CDR3 is TGTGCCAGCAGCCAGAGTAACACCGGGGAGCTGTTTTTT. This sequence joins TRBV7-3 and TRBJ2-2, with D unresolved. Germline CDR1 reads SGHTA; CDR2 reads FQGTGA. The CDR3 extends over 13 amino acids. V dropped 5 bases and J dropped 2 bases, with 6 bases sitting between them.

The table lists this clonotype with many counts. The J gene is TRBJ1-5, the V gene TRBV12-3 or TRBV12-4, with 8 bases matching TRBD1. There are 14 residues in the CDR3. The ends lost 6 bases at V and 6 bases at J; junction bases unmatched: 7. The CDR3 nucleotides read TGTGCCAGCAGGCCCGGGACAGGAGGTCAGCCCCAGCATTTT. Protein product: CASRPGTGGQPQHF.

A few counts support this clonotype. The chain couples TRBV5-4 to TRBJ2-1; TRBD2 matches at 7 bases. The V segment lost 6 bases and the J segment 2 bases; nucleotides outside the gene matches: 2. Germline-derived CDR1 and CDR2 are SGHNT and YYREEE (reference sequence). CDR3 length: 13 residues. CDR3 protein: CASTGTTYNEQFF. CDR3 DNA sequence: TGTGCCAGCACCGGGACTACCTACAATGAGCAGTTCTTC.